This entry features one T cell receptor (beta chain) sequence. Its target is unknown. PCR used 60 Vbeta primers and 13 Jbeta primers. Authors' processing steps: A follow-up analysis tallied about 80 million unique TCR beta chains, 9 million to 11 million shared. Only in-frame clones appear in the TCRdb table, and some are missing; sequencing was by immunoSEQ multiplex PCR. The D gene and trimming were derived from the DNA, and the V and J assignments and clone size from that table. This table holds tens of thousands of clones. The data stem from a study of cytomegalovirus exposure and HLA in healthy donors. Study at large: Within the Caucasian-associated ancestry cluster were roughly 82% of the approximately 400 genotyped donors. Broader study findings: As a later analysis showed, several of the most significant clusters appeared to be linked to common viral pathogens.

Trimming cost V 5 bases and J 4 bases, with 16 bases left between them. CDR1 and CDR2 (germline): SEHNR, FQNEAQ (reference sequence). CDR3 length equals 15 residues. The sequence was collected from a man between 45 and 60 years old in good health and CMV-seronegative. The chain joins TRBV7-9 to TRBJ2-3; tentatively, D is TRBD2 (5 bases). The specimen was PBMCs. The CDR3 spells CASSKVSLGADTQYF. The CDR3 nucleotides read TGTGCCAGCAGCAAAGTGTCTCTCGGGGCAGATACGCAGTATTTT. Looking up the rest from reference TRBV7-9 and TRBJ2-3 gives the full variable domain: DTGVSQNPRHKITKRGQNVTFRCDPISEHNRLYWYRQTLGQGPEFLTYFQNEAQLEKSRLLSDRFSAERPKGSFSTLEIQRTEQGDSAMYLCASSKVSLGADTQYFGPGTRLTVL.